One sample yielded the 8 T cell receptor beta chains listed below, sequenced in a study of HIV-infected patients and healthy controls. TCRdb reanalysed the 5' RACE reads using MiXCR and keeps one entry per CDR3 protein. Seen here are 70,000 or so distinct CDR3 sequences, around 17% observed once, and the top ten hold 5.5% to 7%. Sequencing used CD4+ T cells from blood. These receptors were obtained from a human donor in good health.

This chain connects TRBV6-6 to TRBJ2-3; 8 bases agree with TRBD2. The germline gives CDR1 MNHNY, CDR2 SVGAGI (reference sequence). V lost 7 bases to trimming and J lost 4 bases; unmatched junction nucleotides: 7. This CDR3 region has 14 residues. In DNA form, the CDR3 reads TGTGCCAGCAAAGATAGCGGGGTCGCAGATACGCAGTATTTT. Encoded protein: CASKDSGVADTQYF.

The V and J genes are TRBV24-1 and TRBJ2-4, with D possibly called TRBD1 or TRBD2 (5 bases each). Germline CDR1 KGHDR, CDR2 SFDVKD. Between the trimmed V and J ends, which lost 3 bases and 2 bases, there was a span of 16 bases. The CDR3 consists of 17 residues. The CDR3 nucleotides read TGTGCCACCAGTGATACACGGGACCCGGGGACCAAAAACATTCAGTACTTC. It specifies CATSDTRDPGTKNIQYF.

This clonotype was seen repeatedly, ten times or more. V and J are TRBV20-1 and TRBJ2-1; 7 nucleotides align to TRBD2. In germline, CDR1 is DFQATT, CDR2 SNEGSKA (reference sequence). The CDR3 is 13 amino acids. V shed 7 bases and J 3 bases; nucleotides not matched to a gene: 6. The CDR3: CSVALADYNEQFF. CDR3 DNA sequence: TGCAGTGTGGCGCTAGCGGACTACAATGAGCAGTTCTTC.

This clonotype appeared a few times. The chain carries TRBV7-9 and TRBJ1-2; possibly TRBD1 for D (6 bases). V was trimmed by 5 bases and J by 4 bases, leaving 17 bases between them. The CDR3 totals 15 residues. Germline loops: CDR1 SEHNR, CDR2 FQNEAQ (reference sequence). CDR3 nucleotide sequence: TGTGCCAGCAGCACGGAGGACAGTTTCCGCTATGGCTACACCTTC. Translating it yields CASSTEDSFRYGYTF. Drawing the rest from reference TRBV7-9 and TRBJ1-2, the complete variable domain is DTGVSQNPRHKITKRGQNVTFRCDPISEHNRLYWYRQTLGQGPEFLTYFQNEAQLEKSRLLSDRFSAERPKGSFSTLEIQRTEQGDSAMYLCASSTEDSFRYGYTFGSGTRLTVV.

This clonotype was detected ten times or more. The V call is TRBV7-6, the J call TRBJ2-2; 8 nucleotides match TRBD1. CDR1 is SGHVS and CDR2 is FNYEAQ in the germline V gene. Unmatched junction bases numbered 1, after V lost 1 base and J lost 6 bases. The CDR3 is made up of 14 amino acids. CDR3 amino acids: CASSLGTGSGELFF. In nucleotides, the CDR3 is TGTGCCAGCAGCTTAGGGACAGGGTCCGGGGAGCTGTTTTTT. The full variable domain, completed using reference TRBV7-6 and TRBJ2-2, is GAGVSQSPRYKVTKRGQDVALRCDPISGHVSLYWYRQALGQGPEFLTYFNYEAQQDKSGLPNDRFSAERPEGSISTLTIQRTEQRDSAMYRCASSLGTGSGELFFGEGSRLTVL.

The genes are TRBV2 and TRBJ2-1; 8 bases match TRBD2. The germline V gene has CDR1 SNHLY and CDR2 FYNNEI. The CDR3 is made up of 12 amino acids. Losses at the gene ends were 1 base for V and 15 bases for J; bases not matched to a gene: 5. This CDR3 is CASSEGGTSMFF. In nucleotides, the CDR3 is TGTGCCAGCAGTGAAGGGGGGACTAGTATGTTCTTC.

This clonotype is judged medium-sized (0.01 to 0.1%). The chain carries TRBV10-3 and TRBJ2-5; D gene unclear. Trimming took 2 bases from V and 4 from J, leaving 2 bases between them. CDR1 is ENHRY and CDR2 is SYGVKD in the germline V gene. This CDR3 contains 11 residues. CDR3 residues: CAISELETQYF. The CDR3 nucleotides read TGTGCCATCAGTGAGCTAGAGACCCAGTACTTC.

V gene TRBV21-1 combines with J gene TRBJ1-4. TRBV21-1 is given as a pseudogene. The length of the CDR3 is 16 residues. The DNA for the CDR3 is TGTGCCAGCAGCAGCGGCTGCCACACAACTAATGAAAAACTGTTTTTT. Protein sequence: CASSSGCHTTNEKLFF.